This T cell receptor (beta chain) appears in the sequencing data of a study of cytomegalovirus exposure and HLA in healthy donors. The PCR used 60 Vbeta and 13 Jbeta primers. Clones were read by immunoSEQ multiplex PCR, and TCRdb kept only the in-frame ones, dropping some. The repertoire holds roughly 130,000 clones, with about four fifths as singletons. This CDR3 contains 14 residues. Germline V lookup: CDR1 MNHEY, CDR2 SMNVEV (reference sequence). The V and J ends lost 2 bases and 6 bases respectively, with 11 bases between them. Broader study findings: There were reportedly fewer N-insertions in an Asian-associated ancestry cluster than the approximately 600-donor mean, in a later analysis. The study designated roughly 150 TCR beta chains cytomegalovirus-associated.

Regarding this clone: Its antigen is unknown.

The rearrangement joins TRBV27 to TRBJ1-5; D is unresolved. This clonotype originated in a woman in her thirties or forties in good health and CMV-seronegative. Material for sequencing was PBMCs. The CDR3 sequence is CASSLRVGGQPQHF. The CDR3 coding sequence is TGTGCCAGCAGTTTAAGGGTAGGAGGTCAGCCCCAGCATTTT.